This T cell receptor (beta chain) appears in the sequencing data of a study of control samples from healthy donors and cancer patients. Profiling relied on immunoSEQ multiplex PCR, and the TCRdb table lists in-frame clones only, not all of them. The sample consists of roughly 120,000 clones, around 88% of them appearing once. With 9 bases clipped from V and 2 bases from J, the junction kept 7 bases outside the gene matches. This CDR3 spans 14 amino acids. CDR1 and CDR2 (germline): KGHDR, SFDVKD. The chain couples TRBV24-1 to TRBJ2-3, with 7 bases aligning to TRBD2. The material sequenced was blood. The clonotype was recovered from a man between 40 and 49 years old in good health. CDR3 coding DNA: TGTGCCACCCATGGGGGGGGGATCACAGATACGCAGTATTTT. It translates to CATHGGGITDTQYF.